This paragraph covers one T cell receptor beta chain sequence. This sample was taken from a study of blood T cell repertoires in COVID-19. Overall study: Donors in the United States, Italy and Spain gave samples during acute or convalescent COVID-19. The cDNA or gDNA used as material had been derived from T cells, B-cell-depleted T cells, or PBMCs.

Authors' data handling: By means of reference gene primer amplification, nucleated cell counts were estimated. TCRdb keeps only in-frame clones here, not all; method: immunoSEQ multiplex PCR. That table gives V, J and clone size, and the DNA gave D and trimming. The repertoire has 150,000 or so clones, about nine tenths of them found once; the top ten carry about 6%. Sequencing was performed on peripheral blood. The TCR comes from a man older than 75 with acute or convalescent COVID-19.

The CDR3 bases are TGTGCCAGCAGTGGGACACGCGCTGGCACTGAAGCTTTCTTT. The encoded protein is CASSGTRAGTEAFF. V usage is TRBV2 and J usage is TRBJ1-1; D perhaps matches TRBD1 (5 bases). This CDR3 is 14 amino acids long. Germline CDR1 reads SNHLY; CDR2 reads FYNNEI. V was cut by 4 bases and J by 4 bases, with 13 bases left in between.